A single sample gave rise to the 19 T cell receptor beta chains below, sequenced in a study of cytomegalovirus exposure and HLA in healthy donors. The PCR used 60 Vbeta and 13 Jbeta primers. Clones were read by immunoSEQ multiplex PCR, and TCRdb kept only the in-frame ones, dropping some. Recorded for this sample: approximately 110,000 clones. Specimen: PBMCs. All receptors come from a man aged 40-55 years in good health and CMV-seropositive.

The chain links TRBV5-6 to TRBJ2-7, with D possibly being TRBD1 (6 bases). This CDR3 has 15 amino acids. The germline gives CDR1 SGHDT, CDR2 YYEEEE. With 1 base removed from V and 4 bases from J, the gap between germline ends came to 15 bases. The CDR3 bases are TGTGCCAGCAGCTTGAATACCGACAGGTTATACGAGCAGTACTTC. It translates to CASSLNTDRLYEQYF.

The rearrangement links TRBV19 to TRBJ2-3; D call uncertain. V was shortened by 5 bases and J by 2 bases, with 11 bases between the two germline ends. The germline gives CDR1 LNHDA, CDR2 SQIVND (reference sequence). The CDR3 is 14 amino acids. The CDR3 nucleotides are TGTGCCAGTAGTGTCGTAGTCAACACAGATACGCAGTATTTT. Amino acid sequence: CASSVVVNTDTQYF.

J is TRBJ1-1 and V is TRBV5-1, with TRBD1 matching over 7 bases. Germline V gene lookup returns CDR1 SGHRS and CDR2 YFSETQ. V lost 4 bases to trimming and J lost 0 bases; unmatched junction nucleotides: 21. This CDR3 is built from 20 residues. The chain's CDR3 is CASSIKTPGTVFRMNTEAFF. The CDR3 coding sequence is TGCGCCAGCAGCATAAAAACCCCGGGGACAGTTTTTCGCATGAACACTGAAGCTTTCTTT.

J is TRBJ1-1 and V is TRBV2; D is unclear. The germline gives CDR1 SNHLY, CDR2 FYNNEI. This CDR3 comprises 13 residues. The germline V and J ends were trimmed by 7 bases and 0 bases, with 9 bases remaining between them. This chain's CDR3 is CASTEDLNTEAFF. For the CDR3, the DNA is TGTGCCAGCACGGAGGACCTGAACACTGAAGCTTTCTTT.

The rearrangement joins TRBV9 to TRBJ2-2; 12 nucleotides align to TRBD2. CDR3 length: 16 residues. Unmatched junction bases numbered 8, after V lost 4 bases and J lost 7 bases. Per the germline V gene, CDR1 is SGDLS and CDR2 is YYNGEE. CDR3 sequence reads: CASSLGLAGIGGELFF. Written as DNA, the CDR3 is TGTGCCAGCAGCCTTGGACTAGCGGGAATCGGCGGGGAGCTGTTTTTT.

The chain links TRBV11-2 to TRBJ2-3; no definite D call. The CDR3 covers 15 residues. Deletions cut 5 bases from V and 0 bases from J, with 12 bases between. Per germline, CDR1 SGHAT and CDR2 FQNNGV. Written as DNA, the CDR3 is TGTGCCAGCAGCACCCGACTGCGTAGCACAGATACGCAGTATTTT. Its translation: CASSTRLRSTDTQYF.

The chain couples TRBV10-3 to TRBJ2-7, with 11 positions matching TRBD1. The V gene's germline CDR1 is ENHRY and CDR2 SYGVKD. The CDR3 has 16 amino acids. V was clipped by 3 bases and J by 5 bases; unmatched bases: 9. CDR3 amino acids: CAISDPGQGAFNEQYF. Written as DNA, the CDR3 is TGTGCCATCAGTGACCCCGGACAGGGGGCATTCAACGAGCAGTACTTC.

The rearrangement links TRBV7-2 to TRBJ2-1; 8 positions agree with TRBD2. The CDR3 contains 14 residues. Germline values: CDR1 SGHTA, CDR2 FQGNSA. V trimming: 5 bases; J trimming: 10 bases; junction bases outside the gene matches: 10. For the CDR3, the DNA is TGTGCCAGCAGCCCCGGACCGAGCGGGGGAGAGCAGTTCTTC. It specifies CASSPGPSGGEQFF.

The rearrangement joins TRBV29-1 to TRBJ2-2; 9 bases are a match to TRBD2. V was pared by 4 bases and J by 6 bases, with 12 bases of the junction left unmatched. In germline, CDR1 is SQVTM, CDR2 ANQGSEA. The CDR3 spans 16 residues. The CDR3 bases are TGCAGCGTTGGTGACACGAGCGGGAGGAGTGCCGGGGAGCTGTTTTTT. This gives the protein CSVGDTSGRSAGELFF.

This chain uses TRBV19 with TRBJ2-3; maybe TRBD1 (6 bases). CDR1 is LNHDA, CDR2 SQIVND, per germline (reference sequence). Trimming shortened V by 5 bases and J by 5 bases, and 14 bases separated the two germline ends. The CDR3 is made up of 14 amino acids. The CDR3 here is CASSDRPSLDTQYF. CDR3 in DNA: TGTGCCAGTAGTGACAGGCCGAGTTTAGATACGCAGTATTTT.

This chain uses TRBV4-3 with TRBJ2-3; TRBD1 might be the D (6 bases). V gave up 2 bases and J gave up 2 bases, with 11 bases separating them. CDR3 length equals 15 residues. CDR1 is LGHNA, CDR2 YSLEER, per germline. The DNA for the CDR3 is TGCGCCAGCAGCCAAACAGGGTCCCCCACAGATACGCAGTATTTT. This encodes CASSQTGSPTDTQYF.

The V call is TRBV2, the J call TRBJ2-7; D perhaps matches TRBD1 (6 bases). V lost 4 bases to trimming and J lost 0 bases, with 10 bases between them. Per germline, CDR1 SNHLY and CDR2 FYNNEI. The CDR3 consists of 14 residues. The CDR3 DNA is TGTGCCAGCAGTGGGACAGCCACCTCCTACGAGCAGTACTTC. Translating gives CASSGTATSYEQYF. The full variable domain, in which reference TRBV2 and TRBJ2-7 provide the parts outside the CDR3, is EPEVTQTPSHQVTQMGQEVILRCVPISNHLYFYWYRQILGQKVEFLVSFYNNEISEKSEIFDDQFSVERPDGSNFTLKIRSTKLEDSAMYFCASSGTATSYEQYFGPGTRLTVT.

V and J are TRBV28 and TRBJ1-5, with 9 positions matching TRBD1. Germline V gene data show CDR1 as MDHEN and CDR2 as SYDVKM. This CDR3 contains 16 residues. V gave up 7 bases and J gave up 1 base; unmatched junction bases: 8. The CDR3 sequence: CASILGQGRSNQPQHF. Written as DNA, the CDR3 is TGTGCCAGCATCCTCGGACAGGGGAGAAGCAATCAGCCCCAGCATTTT.

This chain links TRBV11-1 with TRBJ2-5, with no clear D. The J call is doubtful: the DNA matches TRBJ2-7 better. The CDR3 loop spans 14 amino acids. Germline V gene data show CDR1 as SGHAT and CDR2 as FQDESV (reference sequence). CDR3 sequence (DNA): TGTGCCAGCAGCTTATCTCCCACGAGCTACGAGCAGTACTTC. Its translation is CASSLSPTSYEQYF.

The gene calls are TRBV7-2 and TRBJ2-1, with 10 positions matching TRBD2. The trim removed 1 base at V and 2 bases at J, leaving 8 bases unmatched. Germline-derived CDR1 and CDR2 are SGHTA and FQGNSA. CDR3 length equals 18 residues. CDR3 sequence reads: CASSLGLAGASPYNEQFF. In DNA, the CDR3 is TGTGCCAGCAGCTTAGGTCTAGCGGGAGCGTCCCCCTACAATGAGCAGTTCTTC.

CDR3 amino acids: CASSSDRGLTDTQYF. The DNA for the CDR3 is TGTGCCAGCAGTTCCGACAGGGGGCTCACAGATACGCAGTATTTT. The chain joins TRBV28 to TRBJ2-3, with TRBD1 matching 10 bases. J lost 2 bases, V lost 4 bases, and 3 bases had no gene match. Germline values: CDR1 MDHEN, CDR2 SYDVKM. The CDR3 length is 15 residues. Variable domain in full (rest from reference TRBV28 and TRBJ2-3): DVKVTQSSRYLVKRTGEKVFLECVQDMDHENMFWYRQDPGLGLRLIYFSYDVKMKEKGDIPEGYSVSREKKERFSLILESASTNQTSMYLCASSSDRGLTDTQYFGPGTRLTVL.

CDR3 residues: CASSPPGAPTDTQYF. The CDR3 DNA is TGTGCCAGCTCACCACCAGGGGCTCCCACAGATACGCAGTATTTT. This chain links TRBV18 with TRBJ2-3; TRBD1 is a possible D gene (5 bases). The CDR3 loop spans 15 amino acids. The V gene lost 0 bases and the J gene lost 2 bases, with 9 bases spanning the gap. CDR1 is KGHSH, CDR2 LQKENI, per germline.

The rearrangement joins TRBV10-3 to TRBJ1-1; perhaps TRBD1 as D (5 bases). Germline assignment: CDR1 ENHRY and CDR2 SYGVKD. This CDR3 is 14 amino acids long. V dropped 4 bases and J dropped 8 bases, with 17 bases sitting between them. CDR3 residues: CAISGGGGHEEAFF. CDR3 nucleotides: TGTGCCATCAGTGGGGGGGGAGGACACGAAGAAGCTTTCTTT.

The rearrangement joins TRBV19 to TRBJ1-4; TRBD1 aligns across 8 bases. The CDR3 is made up of 14 amino acids. The V gene's germline CDR1 is LNHDA and CDR2 SQIVND (reference sequence). V shed 5 bases and J 6 bases; nucleotides not matched to a gene: 5. This chain's CDR3 is CASSGQGLYEKLFF. The CDR3 nucleotides read TGTGCCAGTAGTGGACAGGGTCTATATGAAAAACTGTTTTTT.